Presented here are 13 T cell receptor beta chains from one specimen sequenced in a study of regulatory T cells in long-lasting Graves disease. Combining iRepertoire HTBI primers with Arm-PCR of CDR3 regions, the authors built TCR beta libraries. Via MiXCR, TCRdb re-called the multiplex PCR reads, giving one row per CDR3 protein. This table has approximately 350,000 distinct CDR3 sequences, over 15% appearing once. The time point denotes: newly diagnosed GD, antithyroid drugs for less than 3 months. PBMC RNA served as the TCR library source. These sequences were also reported in another study, on T cells in Graves' hyperthyroidism and ophthalmopathy.

The input for sequencing was peripheral blood mononuclear cells (PBMCs), taken at new diagnosis, from a patient treated with antithyroid drugs. These receptors all stem from a man aged 40-49 years with Graves disease.

This clonotype came up many times. A junction end diverges from the germline sequence, so it may reflect a read error. This chain uses TRBV20-1 with TRBJ2-2; the D gene is possibly TRBD1 (5 bases). This CDR3 spans 14 amino acids. Germline CDR1 reads DFQATT; CDR2 reads SNEGSKA (reference sequence). The CDR3 reads CSAKWQGNTGELFF. For the CDR3, the DNA is TGCAGCGCTAAATGGCAGGGGAACACCGGGGAGCTGTTTTTT.

The chain couples TRBV20-1 to TRBJ2-3; 15 nucleotides align to TRBD2. The V segment lost 0 bases and the J segment 4 bases; nucleotides outside the gene matches: 8. Germline V gene lookup returns CDR1 DFQATT and CDR2 SNEGSKA (reference sequence). The CDR3 has 18 residues. CDR3 coding DNA: TGCAGTGCTAGAGACGGGGGACTAGCGGGGGGCATGGCAGATACGCAGTATTTT. Translated: CSARDGGLAGGMADTQYF.

Regarding this clonotype: With a much larger clone just one base away, this may be a read error. This sequence joins TRBV28 and TRBJ1-5, with D perhaps matching TRBD1 (5 bases). V was cut by 3 bases and J by 3 bases, with 15 bases left in between. Germline lookup yields CDR1 MDHEN and CDR2 SYDVKM. CDR3 length equals 16 residues. The CDR3 nucleotides are TGTGCCAGCAGTTTTCAGGGTTGGGGTAACAATCAGCCCCAGCATTTT. Residues: CASSFQGWGNNQPQHF.

In this sample, this clonotype turned up a few times. The chain combines TRBV30 with TRBJ2-3; 8 bases are a match to TRBD2. The CDR3 runs 16 residues. Germline V gives CDR1 GTSNPN, CDR2 SVGIG (reference sequence). The ends lost 2 bases at V and 2 bases at J; junction bases unmatched: 9. Written as DNA, the CDR3 is TGTGCCTGGAGTATGGCAGCGGGGGTTATCACAGATACGCAGTATTTT. It is translated as CAWSMAAGVITDTQYF.

In its sample, this clonotype was seen many times. The chain employs TRBV24-1 and TRBJ1-5; D is unclear. The CDR3 spans 13 residues. Between the trimmed V and J ends, which lost 5 bases and 7 bases, there was a span of 11 bases. Germline V gene sequence: CDR1 KGHDR, CDR2 SFDVKD. The CDR3 DNA reads as TGTGCCACCAGTGTGGGGATAGGACAGCCCCAGCATTTT. As protein: CATSVGIGQPQHF.

This chain links TRBV5-1 with TRBJ2-5; D possibly uses TRBD1 or TRBD2 (5 bases each). Germline V CDR1 and CDR2: SGHRS, YFSETQ. The CDR3 is 14 amino acids. Trimming pared 4 bases from V and 0 bases from J, leaving 10 bases between. The CDR3 sequence is CASSPRGDQETQYF. DNA of the CDR3: TGCGCCAGCAGCCCACGAGGGGACCAAGAGACCCAGTACTTC.

This clonotype was seen only a few times. The CDR3, as DNA: TGCGCCAGCAGTAGACAGGGGACCCCCTACAATGAGCAGTTCTTC. Amino acids: CASSRQGTPYNEQFF. The genes are TRBV10-2 and TRBJ2-1; the match to TRBD1 covers 8 bases. Germline assignment: CDR1 WSHSY and CDR2 SAAADI. This CDR3 comprises 15 residues. V dropped 5 bases and J dropped 2; count of bases not matched to a gene: 5.

This clonotype was detected a few times. The chain joins TRBV6-5 to TRBJ1-3, with D possibly matching TRBD1 (6 bases). Germline values: CDR1 MNHEY, CDR2 SVGAGI. V shed 2 bases and J shed 5 bases, with 13 bases lying between them. CDR3 length: 15 residues. The CDR3 bases are TGTGCCAGCAGTTACGGGACAAGTTTGAGAAACACCATATATTTT. Its protein is CASSYGTSLRNTIYF.

V is TRBV7-9 and J is TRBJ1-1, with no clear D. This CDR3 is built from 12 residues. V lost 5 bases, J lost 5 bases, and 9 bases lay in between. Germline V gives CDR1 SEHNR, CDR2 FQNEAQ (reference sequence). This CDR3 reads CASSPRSTEAFF. CDR3 DNA: TGTGCCAGCAGCCCCCGGTCGACTGAAGCTTTCTTT.

The gene calls are TRBV2 and TRBJ2-5, with a weak D call TRBD1 (5 bases). The CDR3 spans 12 residues. Deletions cut 8 bases from V and 0 bases from J, with 7 bases between. The germline V gene has CDR1 SNHLY and CDR2 FYNNEI. DNA of the CDR3: TGTGCCAGCGAGGACAACCAAGAGACCCAGTACTTC. Its protein is CASEDNQETQYF.

This clonotype was recorded many times. The gene calls are TRBV2 and TRBJ2-5; TRBD2 is a possible D gene (5 bases). This CDR3 region has 15 residues. From germline, CDR1 is SNHLY and CDR2 FYNNEI. The V end lost 3 bases, the J end lost 5 bases, and 16 bases lay between the germline ends. CDR3: CASSELRGMGETQYF. The DNA of the CDR3 is TGTGCCAGCAGTGAGTTACGAGGGATGGGCGAGACCCAGTACTTC.

This clonotype was recorded a few times. The rearrangement joins TRBV5-1 to TRBJ2-7; D uncertain. V lost 4 bases, J lost 3 bases, and 17 bases lay in between. CDR1 is SGHRS, CDR2 YFSETQ, per germline. The CDR3 sequence is 15 residues long. CDR3 residues: CASSPEPALHYEQYF. The CDR3 nucleotides read TGCGCCAGCAGCCCGGAGCCAGCGCTCCACTACGAGCAGTACTTC.

This clonotype was observed at least ten times. The junction does not match germline at one end; this may be a read error. The chain carries TRBV5-1 and TRBJ1-2, with TRBD1 matching over 7 bases. Germline CDR1 SGHRS, CDR2 YFSETQ. The CDR3 sequence is 15 residues long. The CDR3 loop is CASSLENRGNYGYTF. For the CDR3, the DNA is TGTGCCAGCAGCTTGGAAAACAGGGGAAACTATGGCTACACCTTC.